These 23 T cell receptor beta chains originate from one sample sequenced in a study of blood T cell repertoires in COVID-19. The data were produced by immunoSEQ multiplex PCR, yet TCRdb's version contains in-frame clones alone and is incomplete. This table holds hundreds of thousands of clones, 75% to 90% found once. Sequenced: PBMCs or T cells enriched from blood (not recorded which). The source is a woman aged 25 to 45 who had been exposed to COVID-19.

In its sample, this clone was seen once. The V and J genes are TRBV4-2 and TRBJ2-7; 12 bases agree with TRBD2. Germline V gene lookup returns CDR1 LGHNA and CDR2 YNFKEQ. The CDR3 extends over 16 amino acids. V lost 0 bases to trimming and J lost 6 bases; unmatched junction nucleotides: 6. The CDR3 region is CASSQDLGLAGPEQYF. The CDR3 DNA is TGTGCCAGCAGCCAAGACCTGGGACTAGCGGGCCCCGAGCAGTACTTC.

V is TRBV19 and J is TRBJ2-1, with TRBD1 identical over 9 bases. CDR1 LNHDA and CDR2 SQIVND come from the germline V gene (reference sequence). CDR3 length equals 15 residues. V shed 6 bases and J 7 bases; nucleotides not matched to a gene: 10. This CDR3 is CASSHRTGAMNEQFF. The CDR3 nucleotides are TGTGCCAGTAGCCATCGGACAGGGGCCATGAATGAGCAGTTCTTC. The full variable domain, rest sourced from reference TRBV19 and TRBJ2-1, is DGGITQSPKYLFRKEGQNVTLSCEQNLNHDAMYWYRQDPGQGLRLIYYSQIVNDFQKGDIAEGYSVSREKKESFPLTVTSAQKNPTAFYLCASSHRTGAMNEQFFGPGTRLTVL.

The CDR3 protein is CASSLARTSGRLYEQYF. CDR3 in DNA: TGCGCCAGCAGCTTGGCCAGGACTAGCGGACGTCTATACGAGCAGTACTTC. V and J are TRBV5-1 and TRBJ2-7, with 10 bases aligning to TRBD2. The CDR3 sequence is 17 residues long. Germline CDR1 and CDR2: SGHRS and YFSETQ. V shed 0 bases, J shed 4 bases, and the junction held 10 bases outside the gene matches.

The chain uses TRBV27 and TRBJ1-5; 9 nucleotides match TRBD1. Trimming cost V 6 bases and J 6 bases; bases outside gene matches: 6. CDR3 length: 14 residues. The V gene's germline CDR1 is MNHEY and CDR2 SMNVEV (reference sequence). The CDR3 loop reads CASRRTGVSQPQHF. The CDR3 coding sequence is TGTGCCAGCAGAAGGACAGGGGTCAGTCAGCCCCAGCATTTT.

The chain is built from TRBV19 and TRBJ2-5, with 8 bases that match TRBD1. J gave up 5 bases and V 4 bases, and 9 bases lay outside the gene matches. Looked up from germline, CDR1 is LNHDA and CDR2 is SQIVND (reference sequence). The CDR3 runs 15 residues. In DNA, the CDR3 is TGTGCCAGTAGTACCCGATCAGGGGGCGCGGAGACCCAGTACTTC. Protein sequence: CASSTRSGGAETQYF.

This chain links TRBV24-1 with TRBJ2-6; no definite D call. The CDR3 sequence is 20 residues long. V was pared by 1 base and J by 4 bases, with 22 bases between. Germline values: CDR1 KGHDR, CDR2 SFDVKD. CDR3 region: CATSDFVAWASVPGANVLTF. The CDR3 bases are TGTGCCACCAGTGATTTTGTTGCTTGGGCGAGTGTGCCGGGGGCCAACGTCCTGACTTTC.

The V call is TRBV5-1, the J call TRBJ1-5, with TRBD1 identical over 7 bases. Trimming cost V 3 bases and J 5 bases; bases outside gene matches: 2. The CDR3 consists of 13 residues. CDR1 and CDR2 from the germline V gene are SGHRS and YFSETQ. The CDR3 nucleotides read TGCGCCAGCAGCTACGGGACAGATCAGCCCCAGCATTTT. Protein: CASSYGTDQPQHF. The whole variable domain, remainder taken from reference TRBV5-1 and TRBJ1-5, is KAGVTQTPRYLIKTRGQQVTLSCSPISGHRSVSWYQQTPGQGLQFLFEYFSETQRNKGNFPGRFSGRQFSNSRSEMNVSTLELGDSALYLCASSYGTDQPQHFGDGTRLSIL.

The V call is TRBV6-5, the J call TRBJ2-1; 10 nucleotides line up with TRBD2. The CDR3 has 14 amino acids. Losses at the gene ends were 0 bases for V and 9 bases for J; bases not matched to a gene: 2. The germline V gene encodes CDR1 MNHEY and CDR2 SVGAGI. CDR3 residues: CASSYSGLASEQFF. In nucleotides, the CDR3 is TGTGCCAGCAGTTACTCGGGACTAGCGAGTGAGCAGTTCTTC.

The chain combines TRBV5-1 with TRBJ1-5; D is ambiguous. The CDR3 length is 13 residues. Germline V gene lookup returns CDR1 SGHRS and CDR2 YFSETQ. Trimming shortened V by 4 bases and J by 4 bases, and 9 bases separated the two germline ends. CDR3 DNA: TGCGCCAGCAGCCCAGGAATAAATCAGCCCCAGCATTTT. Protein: CASSPGINQPQHF.

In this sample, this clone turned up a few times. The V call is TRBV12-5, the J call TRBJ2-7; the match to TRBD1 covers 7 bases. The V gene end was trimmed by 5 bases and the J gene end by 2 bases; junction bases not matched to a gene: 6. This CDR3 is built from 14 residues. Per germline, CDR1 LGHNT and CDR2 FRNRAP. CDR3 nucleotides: TGTGCTAGTGGTCGGGACAGTATAGCCTACGAGCAGTACTTC. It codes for CASGRDSIAYEQYF. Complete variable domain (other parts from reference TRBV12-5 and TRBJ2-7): DARVTQTPRHKVTEMGQEVTMRCQPILGHNTVFWYRQTMMQGLELLAYFRNRAPLDDSGMPKDRFSAEMPDATLATLKIQPSEPRDSAVYFCASGRDSIAYEQYFGPGTRLTVT.

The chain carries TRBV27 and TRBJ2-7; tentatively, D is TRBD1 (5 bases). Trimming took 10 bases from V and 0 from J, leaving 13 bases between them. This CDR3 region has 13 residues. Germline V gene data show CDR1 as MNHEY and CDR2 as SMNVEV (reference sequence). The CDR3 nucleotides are TGTGCCACCACCAACAGGAACTCCTACGAGCAGTACTTC. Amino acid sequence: CATTNRNSYEQYF.

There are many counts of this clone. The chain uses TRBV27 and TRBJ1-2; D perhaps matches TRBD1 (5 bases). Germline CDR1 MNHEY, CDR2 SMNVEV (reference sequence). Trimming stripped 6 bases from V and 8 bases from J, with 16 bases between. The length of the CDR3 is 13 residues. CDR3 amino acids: CASSPQGRYGYTF. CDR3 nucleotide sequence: TGTGCCAGCAGCCCCCAGGGCCGGTACGGCTACACCTTC.

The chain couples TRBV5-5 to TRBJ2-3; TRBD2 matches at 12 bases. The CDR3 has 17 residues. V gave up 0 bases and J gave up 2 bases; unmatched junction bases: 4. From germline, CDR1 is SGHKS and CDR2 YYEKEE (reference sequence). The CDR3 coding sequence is TGTGCCAGCAGCTTGGAGCCTAGCGGGAGGGTCACAGATACGCAGTATTTT. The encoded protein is CASSLEPSGRVTDTQYF.

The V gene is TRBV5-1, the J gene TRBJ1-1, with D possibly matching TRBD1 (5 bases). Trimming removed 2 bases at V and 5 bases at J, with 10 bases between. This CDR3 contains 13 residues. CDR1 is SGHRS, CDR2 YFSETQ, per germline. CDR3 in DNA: TGCGCCAGCAGCTTCGGGGGTCAGACTGAAGCTTTCTTT. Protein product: CASSFGGQTEAFF.

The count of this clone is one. CDR3 amino acids: CASSLTVYGYTF. The CDR3 DNA reads TGTGCCAGCAGTTTAACTGTATATGGCTACACCTTC. The chain links TRBV28 to TRBJ1-2; D gene ambiguous. V was cut by 2 bases and J by 5 bases, with 6 bases left in between. From germline, CDR1 is MDHEN and CDR2 SYDVKM. The CDR3 contains 12 residues.

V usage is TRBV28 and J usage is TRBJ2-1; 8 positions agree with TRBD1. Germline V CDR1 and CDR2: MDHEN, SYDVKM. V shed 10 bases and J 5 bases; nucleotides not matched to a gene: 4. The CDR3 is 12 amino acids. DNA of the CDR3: TGTGCCACGGACAGGGCCCACAATGAGCAGTTCTTC. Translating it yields CATDRAHNEQFF.

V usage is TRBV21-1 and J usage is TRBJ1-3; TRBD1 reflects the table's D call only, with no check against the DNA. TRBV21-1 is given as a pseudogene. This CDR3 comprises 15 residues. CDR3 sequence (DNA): TGTGCCAGCAGCGCACGACAGGGGTCAGGAAACACCATATATTTT. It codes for CASSARQGSGNTIYF.

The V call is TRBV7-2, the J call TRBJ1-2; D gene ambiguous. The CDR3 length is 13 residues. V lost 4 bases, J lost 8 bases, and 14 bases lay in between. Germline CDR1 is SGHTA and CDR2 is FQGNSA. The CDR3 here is CASSSLSSGGYTF. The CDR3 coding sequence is TGTGCCAGCAGCTCCCTCAGCTCCGGGGGCTACACCTTC.

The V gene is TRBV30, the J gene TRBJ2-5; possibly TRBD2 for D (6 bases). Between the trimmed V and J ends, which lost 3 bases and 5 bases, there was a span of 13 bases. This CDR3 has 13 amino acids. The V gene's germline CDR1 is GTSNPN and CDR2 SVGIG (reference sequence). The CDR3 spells CAWRVGGGETQYF. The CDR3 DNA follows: TGTGCCTGGAGAGTCGGGGGTGGGGAGACCCAGTACTTC.

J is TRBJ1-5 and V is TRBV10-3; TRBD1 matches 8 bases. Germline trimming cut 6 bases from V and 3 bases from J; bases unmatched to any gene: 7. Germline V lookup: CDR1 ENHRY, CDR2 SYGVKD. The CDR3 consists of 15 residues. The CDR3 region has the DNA TGTGCCATCAGGGATGACAGGGGAAACAATCAGCCCCAGCATTTT. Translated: CAIRDDRGNNQPQHF.

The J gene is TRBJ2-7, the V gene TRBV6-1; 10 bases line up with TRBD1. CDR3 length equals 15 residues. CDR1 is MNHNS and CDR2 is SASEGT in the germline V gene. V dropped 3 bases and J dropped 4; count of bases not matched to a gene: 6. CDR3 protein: CASSDSGQGVYEQYF. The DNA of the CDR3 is TGTGCCAGCAGTGATAGTGGACAGGGGGTATACGAGCAGTACTTC.

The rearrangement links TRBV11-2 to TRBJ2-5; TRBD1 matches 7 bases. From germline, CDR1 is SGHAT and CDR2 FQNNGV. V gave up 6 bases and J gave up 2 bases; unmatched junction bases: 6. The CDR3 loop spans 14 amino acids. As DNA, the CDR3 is TGTGCCAGCAGTCGCGGACAGGTACAAGAGACCCAGTACTTC. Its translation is CASSRGQVQETQYF.

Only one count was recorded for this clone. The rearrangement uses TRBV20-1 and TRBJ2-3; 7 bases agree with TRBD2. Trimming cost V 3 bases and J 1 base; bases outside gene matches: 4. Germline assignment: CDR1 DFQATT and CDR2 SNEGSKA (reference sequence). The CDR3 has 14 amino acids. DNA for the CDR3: TGCAGTGCTAGTGGGAGCGGGGGCACAGATACGCAGTATTTT. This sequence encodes CSASGSGGTDTQYF.